This T cell receptor beta chain stems from a study of T cells in localized non-small cell lung cancer. This clone appeared once. Its target is unknown. Libraries were prepared by immunoSEQ multiplex PCR; TCRdb keeps only in-frame clonotypes and omits some of them. Among approximately 45,000 clones listed, around 83% were seen once. General study findings and limits: Higher blood T cell density went with longer overall survival. Without multi-region sequencing, intratumor heterogeneity could not be excluded. Within adjacent lung there appeared a median around 57 of the top 100 tumor clones.

Germline lookup yields CDR1 SGHDT and CDR2 YYEEEE. There are 15 residues in the CDR3. The J segment lost 5 bases and the V segment lost 0 bases, leaving 7 bases of the junction unmatched. The chain employs TRBV5-6 and TRBJ1-2; 7 bases map to TRBD1. The sample was PBMCs, taken before any cancer treatment. This TCR was sampled from a man aged 40 to 70 with stage II lung adenocarcinoma. The CDR3 DNA sequence: TGTGCCAGCAGCTTGGTGGTAACAGGGGAATATGGCTACACCTTC. Translation: CASSLVVTGEYGYTF.